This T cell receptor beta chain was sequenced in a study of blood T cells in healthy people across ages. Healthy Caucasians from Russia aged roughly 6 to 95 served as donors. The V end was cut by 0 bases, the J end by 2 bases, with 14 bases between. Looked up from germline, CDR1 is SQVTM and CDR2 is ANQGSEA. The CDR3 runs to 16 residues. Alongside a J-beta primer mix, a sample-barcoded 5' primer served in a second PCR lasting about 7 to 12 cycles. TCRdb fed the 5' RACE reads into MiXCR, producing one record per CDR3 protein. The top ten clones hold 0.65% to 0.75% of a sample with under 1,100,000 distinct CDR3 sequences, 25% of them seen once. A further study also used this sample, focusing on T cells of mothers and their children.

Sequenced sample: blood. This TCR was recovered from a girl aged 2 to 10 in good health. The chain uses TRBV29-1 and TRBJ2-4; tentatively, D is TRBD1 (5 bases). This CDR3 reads CSVEDFMSGTKNIQYF. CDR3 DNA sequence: TGCAGCGTTGAAGATTTTATGTCAGGGACCAAAAACATTCAGTACTTC.